This TCR beta chain was sequenced in a study of blood T cell repertoires in COVID-19. On the study more broadly: PBMCs, B-cell-depleted T cells, or T cells provided the cDNA or gDNA that made up the material.

The CDR3 consists of 15 residues. Germline V gives CDR1 SGHDN, CDR2 FVKESK. The trim removed 2 bases at V and 3 bases at J, leaving 4 bases unmatched. Cohort placement rested on clinical history that participants reported themselves. Two negative PCRs, clearance, or symptom resolution were required of recovered Cohort 3 donors. Source study methods: Using reference gene primer amplification, nucleated cell counts were estimated. The protocol was immunoSEQ multiplex PCR, while the TCRdb copy is restricted to in-frame clones and leaves out a portion. The DNA gave D and trimming, while V, J and clone size come from that table. The sample lists more than 150,000 clones; 84% were seen once.

The TCR sequence derives from a woman between 50 and 59 years old who had recovered from COVID-19. The sample consisted of PBMCs or T cells enriched from blood (not recorded which). The chain couples TRBV14 to TRBJ2-3; 8 nucleotides align to TRBD2. The CDR3 region has the DNA TGTGCCAGCAGCCAACAACTAGCGGCAACAGATACGCAGTATTTT. Amino acid sequence: CASSQQLAATDTQYF.